Given below is one T cell receptor (beta chain) in context. In its sample, this clone was seen once. This receptor's antigen is unknown. No much larger clone exists at a distance of one base, and base qualities are not known. Collaborating institutions collected whole blood in K2EDTA tubes following their own protocols. For TCRbeta analysis, collaborators shipped samples as frozen whole blood, isolated PBMCs, or DNA extracted from either of those sample types. The CDR3 goes from the cysteine to the phenylalanine over 15 residues. Only the CDR3 region is kept as DNA, spanning 45 bases read in frame from base 1. V was cut back by 3 bases and J by 1 base, leaving a gap of 7 bases between them. Reading the germline V gene (reference sequence) gives CDR1 LGHDT and CDR2 YNNKEL. The sample comes from a study of blood T cell repertoires in COVID-19 (dated by TCRdb to the early 2020s). With respect to the entire study: Collaborator samples came from the United States, Italy and Spain and covered acute and convalescent phases of COVID-19. The material from the prospective study consisted of cDNA or gDNA derived from T cells, B-cell-depleted T cells, or PBMCs. Subjects who had been exposed to COVID-19, were actively infected with it, or had recovered from it provided the deeply sampled blood TCRbeta repertoires that made up the dataset. The repertoires were released in a freely available public database intended as a resource for research on the immune response to SARS-CoV-2. The samples were drawn from the first 160 participants of the ongoing ImmuneRACE study and from 1,254 subjects provided by 6 global collaborators. A de-identified subject ID, COVID-19 status, age in years and sex were almost always included in the sample metadata. HLA class I and class II types, where available, came from metadata supplied by the sample provider rather than from assay-based typing.

The immunoSEQ Assay, a bias-controlled multiplex PCR, was used to amplify TCRbeta CDR3 regions from genomic DNA. As for the authors' bioinformatics: The number of nucleated cells in each sample was estimated by amplification of reference gene primers within the assay. To quantify the absolute abundance of each unique TCRbeta CDR3 rearrangement, sequence reads were collapsed and filtered. For each sample, productive Simpson clonality was calculated as the square root of Simpson's diversity index over productive rearrangements. This immuneACCESS table, as held by TCRdb, lists in-frame sequences with V and J called but not all clones. Of the missing ones, under half trace to an unresolved V gene in checked studies; the others have no known cause. V and J calls and clone size are as listed in that table; D and trimming were resolved from the DNA. The sample table records 250,000 to 300,000 clones; around four fifths of these occur just once. The top ten hold approximately 5.3% of the sample.

Beyond this particular receptor, the publication reports: How much clinical and demographic metadata was included differed by source and by participant, and the metadata was provided uncurated.

The receptor's source is a man older than 75 with acute or convalescent COVID-19. The chain uses TRBV3-1 (or the pseudogene TRBV3-2) and TRBJ1-6; TRBD1 is a possible D gene, resting on 5 matching bases. Sample: peripheral blood. The DNA reads TGTGCCAGCAGCCAGACAGCGTCCTATAATTCACCCCTCCACTTT. Translation gives CASSQTASYNSPLHF.